A single sample gave rise to the 15 T cell receptor beta chains below, sequenced in a study of blood T cell repertoires in COVID-19 (dated by TCRdb to the early 2020s). Libraries came from the immunoSEQ multiplex PCR assay. In its TCRdb copy, this immuneACCESS table keeps in-frame sequences only and misses some clones. Where compared with another copy, unresolved V genes explain less than half of these, and the others have no known cause. The sample table records under 130,000 clones; around 89% of these occur just once. The ten biggest clones cover roughly 32% of the sample. Material for sequencing was peripheral blood. All receptors derive from an elderly woman with acute or convalescent COVID-19.

The gene calls are TRBV19 and TRBJ2-7; D possibly corresponds to TRBD1 (6 bases). Germline V gene lookup returns CDR1 LNHDA and CDR2 SQIVND (reference sequence). CDR3 size: 14 residues. Trimming removed 1 base at V and 6 bases at J, with 13 bases between. The CDR3 loop reads CASSIVQGFGEQYF. The CDR3 DNA is TGTGCCAGTAGTATAGTACAGGGTTTCGGCGAGCAGTACTTC.

The V call is TRBV9, the J call TRBJ2-1; 9 positions agree with TRBD2. The V and J ends lost 5 bases and 4 bases, in that order; junction bases with no gene match: 7. Germline V gene data show CDR1 as SGDLS and CDR2 as YYNGEE. CDR3 length equals 15 residues. The CDR3 here is CASSGAGGSYNEQFF. CDR3 sequence (DNA): TGTGCCAGCAGTGGCGCGGGGGGGAGTTACAATGAGCAGTTCTTC.

The chain combines TRBV3-1 (or the pseudogene TRBV3-2) with TRBJ1-5; D call uncertain. This CDR3 is built from 17 residues. V shed 2 bases and J shed 0 bases, with 14 bases lying between them. Germline-derived CDR1 and CDR2 are LGHDT and YNNKEL (reference sequence). CDR3 nucleotides: TGTGCCAGCAGCCAACCCCCCCGCGGGTTTAGCAATCAGCCCCAGCATTTT. Translating gives CASSQPPRGFSNQPQHF.

There are a few counts of this clone. J is TRBJ2-2 and V is TRBV2; possible D gene TRBD1, 5 bases. V gave up 7 bases and J gave up 7 bases, with 10 bases separating them. Germline CDR1 is SNHLY and CDR2 is FYNNEI. This CDR3 is built from 12 residues. CDR3 nucleotides: TGTGCCAGCAAGGGGATGGGCGGGGAGCTGTTTTTT. It encodes CASKGMGGELFF.

V and J are TRBV27 and TRBJ2-7; 7 nucleotides match TRBD1. The CDR3 has 15 residues. Trimming cost V 8 bases and J 3 bases; bases outside gene matches: 13. The germline V gene has CDR1 MNHEY and CDR2 SMNVEV (reference sequence). The CDR3 loop reads CASGTTGEISYEQYF. The CDR3 DNA follows: TGTGCCAGCGGGACCACAGGGGAGATAAGCTACGAGCAGTACTTC.

The chain carries TRBV10-3 and TRBJ1-2; 10 nucleotides align to TRBD1. Germline V gene data show CDR1 as ENHRY and CDR2 as SYGVKD. Losses at the gene ends were 10 bases for V and 3 bases for J; bases not matched to a gene: 5. The CDR3 is 13 amino acids. This CDR3 reads CANSGTGDYGYTF. CDR3 in DNA: TGTGCCAACTCCGGGACAGGGGACTATGGCTACACCTTC.

The count of this clone is one. V is TRBV7-8 and J is TRBJ1-1; no definite D call. There are 14 residues in the CDR3. Per germline, CDR1 SGHVS and CDR2 FQNEAQ. The V gene lost 4 bases and the J gene lost 3 bases, with 12 bases spanning the gap. The CDR3 region is CASSWVLGDTEAFF. Here the CDR3 DNA reads TGTGCCAGCAGCTGGGTGTTGGGAGACACTGAAGCTTTCTTT.

The rearrangement uses TRBV11-3 and TRBJ2-5, with a tentative D call TRBD2 (6 bases). V lost 4 bases and J lost 3, with 12 bases in between. The CDR3 extends over 14 amino acids. CDR1 SGHNT and CDR2 YENEEA come from the germline V gene. This CDR3 is CASSSDYTEETQYF. CDR3 DNA: TGTGCCAGCAGCTCGGACTATACCGAAGAGACCCAGTACTTC.

This clone was counted only a few times. The CDR3 loop reads CSVQRGVTDTQYF. The DNA of the CDR3 is TGCAGCGTTCAGCGGGGGGTGACAGATACGCAGTATTTT. J is TRBJ2-3 and V is TRBV29-1; 9 nucleotides align to TRBD2. This CDR3 is built from 13 residues. With 5 bases clipped from V and 3 bases from J, the junction kept 3 bases outside the gene matches. Germline loops: CDR1 SQVTM, CDR2 ANQGSEA.

The chain is built from TRBV19 and TRBJ1-5; the match to TRBD1 covers 9 bases. CDR1 is LNHDA and CDR2 is SQIVND in the germline V gene (reference sequence). The CDR3 runs 17 residues. V was pared by 1 base and J by 4 bases, with 8 bases of the junction left unmatched. This chain's CDR3 is CASSIVFSDRGNQPQHF. The CDR3 nucleotides are TGTGCCAGTAGTATAGTTTTCTCGGACAGGGGAAATCAGCCCCAGCATTTT.

This chain joins TRBV13 and TRBJ1-1, with D possibly being TRBD1 (6 bases). Germline-derived CDR1 and CDR2 are PRHDT and FYEKMQ (reference sequence). V was clipped by 7 bases and J by 4 bases, with 13 bases between them. This CDR3 comprises 13 residues. The CDR3 bases are TGTGCCAGCAACCGCCAGGGGCTCACTGAAGCTTTCTTT. As protein: CASNRQGLTEAFF. The variable domain in full, with the rest retrieved from reference TRBV13 and TRBJ1-1, is AAGVIQSPRHLIKEKRETATLKCYPIPRHDTVYWYQQGPGQDPQFLISFYEKMQSDKGSIPDRFSAQQFSDYHSELNMSSLELGDSALYFCASNRQGLTEAFFGQGTRLTVV.

The chain couples TRBV7-9 to TRBJ1-2, with 9 bases fitting TRBD1. J gave up 6 bases and V 0 bases, and 5 bases lay outside the gene matches. Germline V lookup: CDR1 SEHNR, CDR2 FQNEAQ (reference sequence). The CDR3 length is 15 residues. This CDR3 is CASSLAGQGGNGYTF. CDR3 coding DNA: TGTGCCAGCAGCTTAGCGGGACAGGGAGGGAATGGCTACACCTTC.

This rearrangement joins TRBV18 to TRBJ1-4; no reliable D call. The V end was cut by 4 bases, the J end by 0 bases, with 6 bases between. The CDR3 extends over 14 amino acids. CDR1 is KGHSH and CDR2 is LQKENI in the germline V gene. The CDR3 DNA reads as TGTGCCAGCTCACTGCAGTCAACTAATGAAAAACTGTTTTTT. Residues: CASSLQSTNEKLFF.

The V call is TRBV6-1, the J call TRBJ1-2, with 8 bases matching TRBD1. Losses at the gene ends were 5 bases for V and 1 base for J; bases not matched to a gene: 6. Germline loops: CDR1 MNHNS, CDR2 SASEGT. The CDR3 is 15 amino acids. The CDR3 here is CASSSRQGFNYGYTF. The CDR3 region has the DNA TGTGCCAGCAGTTCCCGACAGGGGTTTAACTATGGCTACACCTTC.

This clone was picked up one time. Distinct nucleotide sequences in the sample also encode this CDR3. The chain carries TRBV7-9 and TRBJ1-3; 9 bases match TRBD1. This CDR3 contains 15 residues. Losses at the gene ends were 5 bases for V and 0 bases for J; bases not matched to a gene: 2. Germline CDR1 is SEHNR and CDR2 is FQNEAQ (reference sequence). CDR3 residues: CASSLGQGSGNTIYF. The CDR3 coding sequence is TGTGCCAGCAGCCTGGGACAGGGCTCTGGAAACACCATATATTTT.